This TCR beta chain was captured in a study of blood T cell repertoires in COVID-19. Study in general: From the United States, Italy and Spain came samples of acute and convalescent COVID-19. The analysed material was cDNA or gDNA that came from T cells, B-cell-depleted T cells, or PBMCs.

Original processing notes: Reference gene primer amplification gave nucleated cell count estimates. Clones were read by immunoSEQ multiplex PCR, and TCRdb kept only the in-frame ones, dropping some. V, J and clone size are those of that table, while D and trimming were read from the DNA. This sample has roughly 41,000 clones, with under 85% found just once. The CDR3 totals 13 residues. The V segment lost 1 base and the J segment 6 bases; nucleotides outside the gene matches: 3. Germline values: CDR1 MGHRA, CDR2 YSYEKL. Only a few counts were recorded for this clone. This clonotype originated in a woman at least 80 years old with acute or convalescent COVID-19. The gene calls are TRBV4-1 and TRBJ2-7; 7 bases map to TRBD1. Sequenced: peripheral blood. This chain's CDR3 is CASSQGAGGEQYF. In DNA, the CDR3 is TGCGCCAGCAGCCAAGGGGCAGGGGGCGAGCAGTACTTC.